The clone carrying this TCR beta chain was counted at least ten times. The making of cDNA relied on 5'RACE with 10-nucleotide random UMIs. TCRdb re-called the 5' RACE reads with MiXCR, one entry per CDR3 protein. Of some 29,000 distinct CDR3 sequences listed, roughly 12% are singletons. The source of the sample is a study of neurological immune-mediated disorders. This CDR3 is 14 amino acids long. Germline CDR1 and CDR2: SGDLS and YYNGEE. V lost 0 bases to trimming and J lost 2 bases, with 8 bases between them. The chain combines TRBV9 with TRBJ2-5; D ambiguous. The sequence was obtained from a woman aged 55-75 years in good health. What was sequenced was PBMCs. DNA of the CDR3: TGTGCCAGCAGCGTAGTGTCAGGACAAGAGACCCAGTACTTC. Translation: CASSVVSGQETQYF. Full variable domain (remainder filled in from reference TRBV9 and TRBJ2-5): DSGVTQTPKHLITATGQRVTLRCSPRSGDLSVYWYQQSLDQGLQFLIQYYNGEERAKGNILERFSAQQFPDLHSELNLSSLELGDSALYFCASSVVSGQETQYFGPGTRLLVL.